This T cell receptor (beta chain) was identified in a study of blood T cells in healthy people across ages. The CDR3 has 13 amino acids. Trimming removed 7 bases at V and 8 bases at J, with 15 bases between. Per the germline V gene, CDR1 is MNHNS and CDR2 is SASEGT. A second 7 to 11 cycle PCR used barcoded and J-beta primers. Tagging of each cDNA molecule was performed by a template-switch adaptor with 12 random nucleotides. TCRdb re-derived calls from the 5' RACE reads in MiXCR, one entry per CDR3 protein. The sample yields 600,000 to 850,000 distinct CDR3 sequences, roughly 45% seen once. The chain employs TRBV6-1 and TRBJ2-1; D possibly matches TRBD1 or TRBD2 (5 bases each). The sequencing input was blood. This TCR was sampled from a woman in her sixties in good health. CDR3 amino acids: CASTEGRRDEQFF. CDR3 bases: TGTGCCAGCACCGAGGGGCGTAGGGATGAGCAGTTCTTC.